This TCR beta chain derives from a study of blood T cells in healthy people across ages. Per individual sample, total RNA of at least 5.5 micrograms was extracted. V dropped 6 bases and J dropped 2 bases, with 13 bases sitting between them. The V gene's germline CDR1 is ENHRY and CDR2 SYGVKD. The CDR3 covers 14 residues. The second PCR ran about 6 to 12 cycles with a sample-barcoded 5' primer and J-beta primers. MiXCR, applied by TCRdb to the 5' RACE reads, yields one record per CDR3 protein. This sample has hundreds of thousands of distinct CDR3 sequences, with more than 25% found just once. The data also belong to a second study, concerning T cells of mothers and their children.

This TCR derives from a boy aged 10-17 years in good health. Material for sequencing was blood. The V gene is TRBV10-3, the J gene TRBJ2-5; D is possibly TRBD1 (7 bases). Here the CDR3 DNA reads TGTGCCATCAGCAGGGGGGAGAAACAAGAGACCCAGTACTTC. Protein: CAISRGEKQETQYF.